What follows are 25 T cell receptor beta chains derived from one specimen sequenced in a study of tumor and adjacent non-tumor tissue in lung cancer. The library came from three nested PCR rounds adapted from ARM-PCR protocols. TCRdb called the multiplex PCR reads again in MiXCR, with one record for every CDR3 protein. The sample comprises 60,000 to 70,000 distinct CDR3 sequences, around 80% of which are singletons, and less than 50% rests with the top ten. This sample's RNA came from whole unsorted tissue. This non-tumor lung sample came from over 3 cm beyond the tumor edge. Material: distant non-tumor lung tissue. The receptors originated from a man between 60 and 75 years old with non-small cell lung cancer.

The table lists this clonotype with a count of one. At one of its ends the junction is not consistent with the germline gene, which may arise from a read error. The chain couples TRBV6-5 to TRBJ1-2; TRBD1 aligns across 7 bases. The germline CDR1 and CDR2 sequences are MNHEY and SVGAGI. The CDR3 consists of 14 residues. CDR3 region: CTSMQGGANYGYIF. The CDR3 region has the DNA TGTACCAGCATGCAGGGGGGGGCTAACTATGGCTACATCTTC.

V is TRBV20-1 and J is TRBJ1-1; TRBD1 matches at 10 bases. Unmatched junction bases numbered 3, after V lost 2 bases and J lost 3 bases. CDR3 size: 14 residues. CDR1 is DFQATT, CDR2 SNEGSKA, per germline (reference sequence). This CDR3 reads CSARSDRGDTEAFF. DNA for the CDR3: TGCAGTGCTAGATCGGACAGGGGGGACACTGAAGCTTTCTTT.

A word on this clonotype: Its ends do not fully match the called genes, so a read error is possible. This sequence joins TRBV6-1 and TRBJ1-2, with 7 nucleotides matching TRBD1. There are 15 residues in the CDR3. Germline CDR1 reads MNHNS; CDR2 reads SASEGT. The CDR3 sequence is CVSTVVAGGAYGYTF. As DNA, the CDR3 is TGCGTCAGCACTGTCGTAGCAGGGGGGGCCTATGGCTACACCTTC.

The chain is built from TRBV9 and TRBJ2-7, with D possibly being TRBD1 (6 bases). Germline-derived CDR1 and CDR2 are SGDLS and YYNGEE. CDR3 length: 14 residues. V gave up 7 bases and J gave up 1 base, with 15 bases separating them. The CDR3 is CASSGTPQSYEQYF. The CDR3 bases are TGTGCCAGCTCCGGGACACCTCAATCCTACGAGCAGTACTTC.

With respect to this clonotype: The junction departs from germline at one end; a sequencing error may be responsible. The CDR3: CASSSWTNKNTQYF. DNA of the CDR3: TGTGCCAGCAGTTCCTGGACGAATAAAAACACTCAGTACTTC. This chain connects TRBV12-3 or TRBV12-4 to TRBJ2-4; no reliable D call. CDR3 length equals 14 residues.

Remarks on this clonotype: At one end, the junction sequence differs from germline, possibly due to a read error. The rearrangement uses TRBV4-1 and TRBJ2-7, with a possible D match to TRBD1 (6 bases). Germline assignment: CDR1 MGHRA and CDR2 YSYEKL. This CDR3 region has 17 residues. For the CDR3, the DNA is TGCACCAGCAACCAAGGAAGTCCGACAGGCTACGACTACGAGCAGTACTTC. Its translation: CTSNQGSPTGYDYEQYF.

The chain links TRBV29-1 to TRBJ2-7, with D perhaps given as TRBD1 or TRBD2 (6 bases each). From germline, CDR1 is SQVTM and CDR2 ANQGSEA. The CDR3 extends over 15 amino acids. Trimming took off 7 bases at V and 7 bases at J, with 26 bases between the two ends. The CDR3 here is CSATRGRQGSHEQYF. CDR3 bases: TGCAGCGCAACAAGGGGGAGGCAGGGTTCCCATGAGCAGTACTTC.

This clonotype was found a few times. The chain couples TRBV9 to TRBJ2-3; 10 bases fit TRBD2. The germline CDR1 and CDR2 sequences are SGDLS and YYNGEE. The CDR3 covers 15 residues. Trimming at V came to 4 bases and at J to 5 bases, leaving 7 bases not matched to a gene. The CDR3 reads CASSLYGLAEDTQYF. The CDR3 DNA reads TGTGCCAGCAGCCTATACGGACTAGCGGAAGATACGCAGTATTTT.

This clonotype was seen repeatedly, ten times or more. This sequence joins TRBV20-1 and TRBJ2-2; no clear D. Germline-derived CDR1 and CDR2 are DFQATT and SNEGSKA (reference sequence). V gave up 3 bases and J gave up 3 bases, with 5 bases separating them. This CDR3 comprises 12 residues. CDR3 region: CSASRHTGELFF. The CDR3 DNA sequence: TGCAGTGCTAGTCGTCACACCGGGGAGCTGTTTTTT.

In its sample, this clonotype was seen a few times. This may arise from a read error, as a much more abundant clone is one base away. The chain employs TRBV12-3 or TRBV12-4 and TRBJ1-2; tentatively, D is TRBD1 (5 bases). V lost 8 bases, J lost 3 bases, and 10 bases lay in between. There are 12 residues in the CDR3. This chain's CDR3 is CASQGGDYGYTF. The CDR3 DNA sequence: TGTGCCAGCCAGGGCGGGGACTATGGCTACACCTTC.

As for this clonotype: With a much larger clone just one base away, this may be a read error. V and J are TRBV5-1 and TRBJ2-7, with 7 bases matching TRBD2. The CDR3 runs 13 residues. Looked up from germline, CDR1 is SGHRS and CDR2 is YFSETQ. This chain's CDR3 is CACSPGPAGEQYF. The CDR3 DNA sequence: TGCGCCTGCAGCCCGGGGCCAGCGGGGGAGCAGTACTTC.

On this clonotype: Germline is not matched at one junction end, which may reflect a read error. This rearrangement joins TRBV29-1 to TRBJ2-3; perhaps TRBD1 as D (6 bases). In germline, CDR1 is SQVTM, CDR2 ANQGSEA. The CDR3 runs to 13 residues. This CDR3 is CSARDPRTDTQYF. The CDR3 nucleotides are TGCAGCGCAAGGGACCCAAGGACAGATACACAGTATTTT.

For this clonotype: At one boundary the junction diverges from the germline segment, which might be a read error. The chain links TRBV11-2 to TRBJ2-7, with 8 bases lining up with TRBD2. This CDR3 is built from 14 residues. In germline, CDR1 is SGHAT, CDR2 FQNNGV. Here the CDR3 reads CASSEGLVLTEKYF. The CDR3 DNA follows: TGTGCCAGCAGTGAGGGACTAGTCCTAACCGAGAAGTACTTC. The full variable domain, completed using reference TRBV11-2 and TRBJ2-7, is EAGVAQSPRYKIIEKRQSVAFWCNPISGHATLYWYQQILGQGPKLLIQFQNNGVVDDSQLPKDRFSAERLKGVDSTLKIQPAKLEDSAVYLCASSEGLVLTEKYFGPGTRLTVT.

The CDR3 spells CGSGGTGDGYGYTF. CDR3 DNA sequence: TGTGGCAGTGGTGGGACAGGGGACGGGTACGGCTACACCTTC. V and J are TRBV6-5 and TRBJ1-2; 10 bases map to TRBD1. From germline, CDR1 is MNHEY and CDR2 SVGAGI. The CDR3 totals 14 residues.

The CDR3 DNA is TGCAGCGTATCCGCGACTAGCGGGAGCTATGAGCAGTTCTTC. It specifies CSVSATSGSYEQFF. The chain recombines TRBV29-1 with TRBJ2-1; TRBD2 agrees at 12 bases. CDR3 size: 14 residues. In germline, CDR1 is SQVTM, CDR2 ANQGSEA. V shed 6 bases and J 8 bases; nucleotides not matched to a gene: 8.

Comment on this clonotype: A read error may account for a junction end that differs from germline. V and J are TRBV12-3 or TRBV12-4 and TRBJ1-2; TRBD1 matches 7 bases. The CDR3 consists of 13 residues. CDR3 sequence (DNA): TGTGCCAGCAGTCCCCACAGGGGTAGTGGCTACTCCTTC. It yields the protein CASSPHRGSGYSF.

Remarks on this clonotype: Given the absence of the conserved phenylalanine or tryptophan at the CDR3 end, a read error is likely. The V gene is TRBV7-8, the J gene TRBJ2-2; the D gene could be TRBD1 or TRBD2 (5 bases each). The CDR3 is 14 amino acids. Germline CDR1 and CDR2: SGHVS and FQNEAQ. The CDR3 reads CASSLGSNTGDLFS. DNA for the CDR3: TGTGCCAGCAGCTTAGGATCGAACACCGGGGACCTGTTTTCT.

This clonotype was observed a single time. The germline gene is not matched at one end of the junction; a read error may be the cause. This chain uses TRBV6-2 or TRBV6-3 with TRBJ2-1; possibly TRBD2 for D (5 bases). The CDR3 contains 13 residues. Germline loops: CDR1 MNHEY, CDR2 SVGEGT. Here the CDR3 reads CASSIPGRDEHLF. CDR3 sequence (DNA): TGTGCCAGCAGCATCCCGGGCCGGGATGAGCATCTCTTC.

On this clonotype itself: This may come from a read error, since a much larger clone is one base off. Here the CDR3 reads CSAIDRVGSPLHF. CDR3 coding DNA: TGCAGTGCTATTGACAGGGTCGGATCACCCCTCCACTTT. The rearrangement joins TRBV20-1 to TRBJ1-6; TRBD1 matches at 7 bases. Germline lookup yields CDR1 DFQATT and CDR2 SNEGSKA (reference sequence). The ends lost 4 bases at V and 10 bases at J; junction bases unmatched: 7. This CDR3 is built from 13 residues.

This clonotype was recorded a few times. The chain employs TRBV2 and TRBJ2-7; the match to TRBD2 covers 7 bases. Germline V CDR1 and CDR2: SNHLY, FYNNEI. The trim removed 3 bases at V and 7 bases at J, leaving 12 bases unmatched. The CDR3 loop spans 15 amino acids. The DNA for the CDR3 is TGTGCCAGCAGTGAGTCGGGGAGGGCCGGAGGTGAGCAGTACTTC. This sequence encodes CASSESGRAGGEQYF.

Comment on this clonotype: The final CDR3 position lacks the conserved phenylalanine or tryptophan, pointing to a likely read error. V gene TRBV20-1 combines with J gene TRBJ2-3; no clear D. CDR3 length equals 13 residues. CDR1 and CDR2 (germline): DFQATT, SNEGSKA (reference sequence). Trimming stripped 2 bases from V and 4 bases from J, with 10 bases between. The CDR3 DNA follows: TGCAGTGCTAGATCGCTCAACTCAGATACGCAGTATCTT. The encoded protein is CSARSLNSDTQYL.

This clonotype was seen many times. V usage is TRBV2 and J usage is TRBJ2-5; the D gene is possibly TRBD2 (6 bases). Germline CDR1 is SNHLY and CDR2 is FYNNEI. V lost 3 bases and J 4 bases, leaving 15 bases between the germline ends. The CDR3 has 15 residues. Written as DNA, the CDR3 is TGTGCCAGCAGTGAGCGTAGGGGACTCACAGAGACCCAGTACTTC. The encoded protein is CASSERRGLTETQYF.

The J gene is TRBJ2-7, the V gene TRBV11-1, with unresolved D. CDR1 SGHAT and CDR2 FQDESV come from the germline V gene (reference sequence). The CDR3 contains 14 residues. Trimming cost V 3 bases and J 2 bases, with 11 bases left between them. CDR3 in DNA: TGTGCCAGCAGCTTGTTAATCGGCCCCTACGAGCAGTACTTC. Protein: CASSLLIGPYEQYF.

About this clonotype: Germline and junction disagree at one end, which may indicate a read error. The V call is TRBV20-1, the J call TRBJ1-6; D is uncertain. CDR1 and CDR2 from the germline V gene are DFQATT and SNEGSKA (reference sequence). The CDR3 extends over 13 amino acids. CDR3 coding DNA: TGCAGTGCTTCTGGATCAGGCAATTTACCCCTCCACTTT. This translates into CSASGSGNLPLHF.

This sequence joins TRBV24-1 and TRBJ2-3; the D is unclear. Germline V gene sequence: CDR1 KGHDR, CDR2 SFDVKD. This CDR3 spans 16 amino acids. The V and J ends lost 3 bases and 2 bases respectively, with 14 bases between them. The CDR3, as DNA: TGTGCCACCAGTGATCCACAGAGAGCCTACACAGATACGCAGTATTTT. Translating gives CATSDPQRAYTDTQYF.